The 9 T cell receptor beta chains reported below all come from one sample, sequenced in a study of T cells of healthy individuals. MiXCR, run by TCRdb on the 5' RACE reads, gives a single entry per CDR3 protein. The sample consists of tens of thousands of distinct CDR3 sequences, roughly 14% of them appearing once. The origin of the receptors is a human donor in good health.

The chain has TRBV3-2 and TRBJ1-3; the listed D gene, TRBD1, was not tested against the DNA. TRBV3-2 is classified as a pseudogene. This CDR3 comprises 17 residues. Here the CDR3 reads CASSQALAPPTGNTIYF. In DNA, the CDR3 is TGTGCCAGCAGCCAAGCCCTGGCCCCCCCCACTGGAAACACCATATATTTT.

This clonotype occurred many times. The rearrangement joins TRBV13 to TRBJ2-7; TRBD1 might be the D (6 bases). The V gene's germline CDR1 is PRHDT and CDR2 FYEKMQ (reference sequence). Trimming shortened V by 5 bases and J by 1 base, and 9 bases separated the two germline ends. The CDR3 is made up of 13 amino acids. The CDR3 sequence: CASSLTGSYEQYF. The CDR3 DNA is TGTGCCAGCAGCCTCACAGGGTCCTACGAGCAGTACTTC.

This clonotype was picked up a small number of times. The V gene is TRBV5-1, the J gene TRBJ2-1, with 7 bases identical to TRBD2. J was trimmed by 0 bases and V by 2 bases; bases with no gene match: 5. The CDR3 runs 16 residues. Germline V lookup: CDR1 SGHRS, CDR2 YFSETQ. CDR3 residues: CASSFATGGSYNEQFF. The CDR3 region has the DNA TGCGCCAGCAGCTTTGCTACGGGGGGCTCCTACAATGAGCAGTTCTTC.

This clonotype was counted between two and nine times. The chain couples TRBV5-1 to TRBJ2-3, with D unclear. V dropped 4 bases and J dropped 2 bases, with 11 bases sitting between them. The CDR3 spans 14 residues. Germline V CDR1 and CDR2: SGHRS, YFSETQ. Here the CDR3 reads CASSVWTDTDTQYF. The CDR3 DNA reads as TGCGCCAGCAGCGTCTGGACGGACACAGATACGCAGTATTTT.

This clonotype was counted ten times or more. The chain combines TRBV7-8 with TRBJ2-2; a possible D gene is TRBD1 (6 bases). The length of the CDR3 is 15 residues. Trimming pared 6 bases from V and 1 base from J, leaving 12 bases between. In germline, CDR1 is SGHVS, CDR2 FQNEAQ. CDR3 DNA sequence: TGTGCCAGCAGACTCCAGGGGATGAACACCGGGGAGCTGTTTTTT. This encodes CASRLQGMNTGELFF.

This clonotype was observed a few times. The chain links TRBV29-1 to TRBJ2-2; 9 bases align to TRBD1. This CDR3 is 15 amino acids long. V lost 6 bases, J lost 4 bases, and 9 bases stayed unmatched. Germline CDR1 SQVTM, CDR2 ANQGSEA. In DNA form, the CDR3 reads TGCAGCGTCGCGGACAGGGGAAAAGGCACCGGGGAGCTGTTTTTT. Translation gives CSVADRGKGTGELFF.

The sample holds many counts of this clonotype. The J gene is TRBJ2-7, the V gene TRBV20-1; 10 bases match TRBD2. The CDR3 is 13 amino acids. CDR1 is DFQATT and CDR2 is SNEGSKA in the germline V gene (reference sequence). The V gene end was trimmed by 2 bases and the J gene end by 7 bases; junction bases not matched to a gene: 5. The CDR3 region has the DNA TGCAGTGCTAGAAAGAGCGGGAGGGGAGAGCAGTACTTC. This translates into CSARKSGRGEQYF.

V usage is TRBV29-1 and J usage is TRBJ1-4; D remains unclear. The V end lost 3 bases, the J end lost 2 bases, and 4 bases lay between the germline ends. The CDR3 contains 12 residues. The germline V gene has CDR1 SQVTM and CDR2 ANQGSEA. The CDR3 region has the DNA TGCAGCGTTGACAGTACTAATGAAAAACTGTTTTTT. Its protein is CSVDSTNEKLFF.

The chain combines TRBV12-3 or TRBV12-4 with TRBJ2-7, with D possibly TRBD1 on 6 matching bases. This CDR3 is built from 12 residues. V lost 5 bases, J lost 6 bases, and 11 bases lay in between. CDR3 nucleotide sequence: TGTGCCAGCAGTCCCCAAGGGGGCGAGCAGTACTTC. Translating it yields CASSPQGGEQYF.